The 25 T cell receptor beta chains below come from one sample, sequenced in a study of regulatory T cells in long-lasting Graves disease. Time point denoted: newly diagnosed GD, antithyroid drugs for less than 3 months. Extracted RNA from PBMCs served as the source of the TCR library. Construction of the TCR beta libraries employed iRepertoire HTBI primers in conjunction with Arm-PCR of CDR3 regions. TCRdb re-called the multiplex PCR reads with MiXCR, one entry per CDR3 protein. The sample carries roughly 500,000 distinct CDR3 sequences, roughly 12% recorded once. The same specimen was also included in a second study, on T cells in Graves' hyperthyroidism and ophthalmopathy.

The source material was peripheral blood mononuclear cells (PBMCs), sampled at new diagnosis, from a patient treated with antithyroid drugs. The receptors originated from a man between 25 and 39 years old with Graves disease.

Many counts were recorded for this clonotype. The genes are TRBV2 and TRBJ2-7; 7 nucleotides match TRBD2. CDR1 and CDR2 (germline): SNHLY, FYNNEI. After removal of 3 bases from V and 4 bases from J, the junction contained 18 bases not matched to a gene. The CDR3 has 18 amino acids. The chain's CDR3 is CASSEGEGELPSSYEQYF. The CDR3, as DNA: TGTGCCAGCAGTGAGGGGGAGGGAGAATTGCCCTCTTCATACGAGCAGTACTTC.

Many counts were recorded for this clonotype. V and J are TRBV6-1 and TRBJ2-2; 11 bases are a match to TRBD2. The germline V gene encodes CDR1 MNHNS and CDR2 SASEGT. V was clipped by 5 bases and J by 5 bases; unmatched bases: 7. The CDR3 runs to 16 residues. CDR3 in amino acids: CASSIISGRATGELFF. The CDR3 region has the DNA TGTGCCAGCAGTATCATTAGCGGGAGGGCTACCGGGGAGCTGTTTTTT.

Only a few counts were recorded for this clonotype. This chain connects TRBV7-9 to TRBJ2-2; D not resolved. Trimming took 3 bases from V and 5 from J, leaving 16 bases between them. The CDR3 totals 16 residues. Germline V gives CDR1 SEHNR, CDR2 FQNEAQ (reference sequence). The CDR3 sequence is CASSLASGSRTGELFF. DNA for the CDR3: TGTGCCAGCAGCTTGGCCTCGGGCAGCAGGACCGGGGAGCTGTTTTTT.

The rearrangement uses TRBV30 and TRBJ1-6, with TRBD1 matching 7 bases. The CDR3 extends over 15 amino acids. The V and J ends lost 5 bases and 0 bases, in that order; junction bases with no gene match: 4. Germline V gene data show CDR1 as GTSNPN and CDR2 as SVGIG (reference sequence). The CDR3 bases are TGTGCCTGGTCCAACAGGGGCTCCTATAATTCACCCCTCCACTTT. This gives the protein CAWSNRGSYNSPLHF.

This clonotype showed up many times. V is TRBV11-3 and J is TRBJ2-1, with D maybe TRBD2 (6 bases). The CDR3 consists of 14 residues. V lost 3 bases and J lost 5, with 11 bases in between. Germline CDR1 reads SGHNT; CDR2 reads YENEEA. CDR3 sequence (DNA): TGTGCCAGCAGCTTGACTAGTTTAAACAATGAGCAGTTCTTC. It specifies CASSLTSLNNEQFF.

The CDR3 is CASSNRQAQKLFF. The CDR3 DNA sequence: TGTGCCAGCAGTAATAGACAGGCGCAAAAACTGTTTTTT. V usage is TRBV12-3 or TRBV12-4 and J usage is TRBJ1-4, with D possibly being TRBD1 (6 bases). The V gene lost 5 bases and the J gene lost 9 bases, with 13 bases spanning the gap. The CDR3 is 13 residues long.

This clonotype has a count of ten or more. The CDR3: CASSIERNEQFF. CDR3 nucleotides: TGTGCCAGTAGTATTGAGAGAAATGAGCAGTTCTTC. The chain has TRBV19 and TRBJ2-1; D unclear. This CDR3 has 12 residues. The germline V gene has CDR1 LNHDA and CDR2 SQIVND (reference sequence). The V and J ends lost 3 bases and 7 bases respectively, with 7 bases between them.

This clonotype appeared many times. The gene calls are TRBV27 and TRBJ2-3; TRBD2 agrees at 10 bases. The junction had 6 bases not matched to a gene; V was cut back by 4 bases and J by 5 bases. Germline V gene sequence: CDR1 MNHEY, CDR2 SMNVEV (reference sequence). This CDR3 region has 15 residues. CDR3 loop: CASSSSGRGRDTQYF. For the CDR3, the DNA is TGTGCCAGCAGTTCCAGCGGGAGGGGGAGAGATACGCAGTATTTT.

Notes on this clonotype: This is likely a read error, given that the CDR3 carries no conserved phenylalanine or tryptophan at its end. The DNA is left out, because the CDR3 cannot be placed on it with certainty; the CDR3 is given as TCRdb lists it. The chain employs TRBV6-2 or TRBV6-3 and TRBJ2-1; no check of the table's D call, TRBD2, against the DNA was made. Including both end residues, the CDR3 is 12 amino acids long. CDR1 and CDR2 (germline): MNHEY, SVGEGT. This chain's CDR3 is CASSYLLAGVPV.

In DNA, the CDR3 is TGTGCCAGCAGCGTTTCGGTGAACACCGGGGAGCTGTTTTTT. It encodes CASSVSVNTGELFF. V gene TRBV9 combines with J gene TRBJ2-2; D unclear. V was clipped by 2 bases and J by 1 base, with 6 bases between them. The germline V gene encodes CDR1 SGDLS and CDR2 YYNGEE. The CDR3 spans 14 residues.

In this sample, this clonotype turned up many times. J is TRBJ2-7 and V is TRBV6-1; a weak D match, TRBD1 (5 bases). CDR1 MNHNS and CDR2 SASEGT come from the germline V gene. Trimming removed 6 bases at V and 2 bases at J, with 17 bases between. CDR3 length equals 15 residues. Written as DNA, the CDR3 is TGTGCCAGCAGCCCCCGGCCAGGGCTCACCTACGAGCAGTACTTC. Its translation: CASSPRPGLTYEQYF.

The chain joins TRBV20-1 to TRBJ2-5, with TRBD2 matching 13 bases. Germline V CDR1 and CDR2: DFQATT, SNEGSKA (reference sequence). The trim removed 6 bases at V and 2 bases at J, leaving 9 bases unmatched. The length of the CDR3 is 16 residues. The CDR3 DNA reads TGCAGTGCGCCTCCGGGACTAGCGGGATTACAAGAGACCCAGTACTTC. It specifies CSAPPGLAGLQETQYF.

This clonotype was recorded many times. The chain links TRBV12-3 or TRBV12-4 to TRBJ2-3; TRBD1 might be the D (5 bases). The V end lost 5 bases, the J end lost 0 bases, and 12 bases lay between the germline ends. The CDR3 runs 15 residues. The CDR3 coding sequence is TGTGCCAGCAGTCGCCCCGGACAAAGCACAGATACGCAGTATTTT. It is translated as CASSRPGQSTDTQYF.

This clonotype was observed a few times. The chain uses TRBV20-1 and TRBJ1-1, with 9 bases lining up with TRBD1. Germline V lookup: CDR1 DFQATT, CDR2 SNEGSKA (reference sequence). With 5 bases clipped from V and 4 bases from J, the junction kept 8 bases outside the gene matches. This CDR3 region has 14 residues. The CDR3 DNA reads TGCAGTGCTTTACAGGGGGCGGTGGGCACTGAAGCTTTCTTT. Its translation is CSALQGAVGTEAFF.

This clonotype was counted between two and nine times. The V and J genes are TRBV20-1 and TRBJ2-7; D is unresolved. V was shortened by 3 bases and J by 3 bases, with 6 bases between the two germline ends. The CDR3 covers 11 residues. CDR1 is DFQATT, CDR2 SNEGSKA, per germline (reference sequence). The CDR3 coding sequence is TGCAGTGCTAGTTCCCACTACGAGCAGTACTTC. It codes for CSASSHYEQYF.

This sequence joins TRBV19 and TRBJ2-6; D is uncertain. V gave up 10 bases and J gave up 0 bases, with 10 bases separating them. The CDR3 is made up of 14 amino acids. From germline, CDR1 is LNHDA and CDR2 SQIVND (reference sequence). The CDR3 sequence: CATLGISGANVLTF. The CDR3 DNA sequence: TGTGCCACCCTGGGAATCTCTGGGGCCAACGTCCTGACTTTC.

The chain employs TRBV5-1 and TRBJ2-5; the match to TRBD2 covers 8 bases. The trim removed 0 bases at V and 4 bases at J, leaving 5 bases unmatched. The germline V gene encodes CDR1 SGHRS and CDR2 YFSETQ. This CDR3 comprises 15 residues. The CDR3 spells CASSLANGGGETQYF. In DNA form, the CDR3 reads TGCGCCAGCAGCTTGGCCAACGGGGGGGGAGAGACCCAGTACTTC.

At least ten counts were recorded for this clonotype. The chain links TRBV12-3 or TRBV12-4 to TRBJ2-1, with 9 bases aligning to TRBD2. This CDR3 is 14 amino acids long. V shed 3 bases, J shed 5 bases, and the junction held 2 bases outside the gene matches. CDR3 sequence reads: CASSFRLADNEQFF. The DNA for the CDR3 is TGTGCCAGCAGTTTCCGACTAGCGGACAATGAGCAGTTCTTC.

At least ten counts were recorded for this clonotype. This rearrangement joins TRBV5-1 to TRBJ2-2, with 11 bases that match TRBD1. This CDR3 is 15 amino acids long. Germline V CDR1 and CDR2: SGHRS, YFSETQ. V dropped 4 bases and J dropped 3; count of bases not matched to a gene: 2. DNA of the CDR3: TGCGCCAGCAGCGGACAGGGGGCGGACACCGGGGAGCTGTTTTTT. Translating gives CASSGQGADTGELFF.

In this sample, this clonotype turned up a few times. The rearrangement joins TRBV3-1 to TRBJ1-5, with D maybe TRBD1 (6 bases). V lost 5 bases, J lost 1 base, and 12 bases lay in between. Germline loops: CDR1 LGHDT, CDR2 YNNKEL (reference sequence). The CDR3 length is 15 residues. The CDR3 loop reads CASSKGHQSNQPQHF. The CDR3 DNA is TGTGCCAGCAGCAAGGGACACCAAAGCAATCAGCCCCAGCATTTT.

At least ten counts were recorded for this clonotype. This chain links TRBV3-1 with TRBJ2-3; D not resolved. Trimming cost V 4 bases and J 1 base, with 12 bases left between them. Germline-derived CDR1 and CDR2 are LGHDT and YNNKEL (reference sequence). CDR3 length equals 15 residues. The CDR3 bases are TGTGCCAGCAGCCGCTCCGGAAGCCGCACAGATACGCAGTATTTT. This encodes CASSRSGSRTDTQYF.

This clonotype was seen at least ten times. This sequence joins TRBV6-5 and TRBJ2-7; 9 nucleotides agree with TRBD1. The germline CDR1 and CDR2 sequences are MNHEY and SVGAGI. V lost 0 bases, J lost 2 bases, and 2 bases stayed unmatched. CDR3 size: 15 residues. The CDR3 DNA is TGTGCCAGCAGTTACTCGACAGGGGGGACCTACGAGCAGTACTTC. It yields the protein CASSYSTGGTYEQYF.

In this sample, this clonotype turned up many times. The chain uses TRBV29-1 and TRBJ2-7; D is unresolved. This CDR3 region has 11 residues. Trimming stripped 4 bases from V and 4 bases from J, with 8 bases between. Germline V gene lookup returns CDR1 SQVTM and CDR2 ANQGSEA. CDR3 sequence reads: CSVGVMYEQYF. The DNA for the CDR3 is TGCAGCGTTGGAGTTATGTACGAGCAGTACTTC.

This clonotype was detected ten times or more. CDR3 bases: TGTGCCAGCACCCTAGTGGGACCAGATACGCAGTATTTT. Its translation is CASTLVGPDTQYF. The rearrangement uses TRBV27 and TRBJ2-3; perhaps D is TRBD1 or TRBD2 (5 bases each). Germline CDR1 and CDR2: MNHEY and SMNVEV (reference sequence). This CDR3 comprises 13 residues. V was trimmed by 7 bases and J by 4 bases, leaving 12 bases between them.

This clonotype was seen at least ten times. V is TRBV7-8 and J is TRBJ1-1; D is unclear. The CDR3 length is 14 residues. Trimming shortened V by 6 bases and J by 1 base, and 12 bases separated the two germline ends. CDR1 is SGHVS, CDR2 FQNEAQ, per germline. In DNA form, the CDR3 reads TGTGCCAGCAGGGCATGGATCGCGAACACTGAAGCTTTCTTT. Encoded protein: CASRAWIANTEAFF. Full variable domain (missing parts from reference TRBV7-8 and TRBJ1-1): GAGVSQSPRYKVAKRGQDVALRCDPISGHVSLFWYQQALGQGPEFLTYFQNEAQLDKSGLPSDRFFAERPEGSVSTLKIQRTQQEDSAVYLCASRAWIANTEAFFGQGTRLTVV.